Listed below are T cell receptor beta chains from one sample, sequenced in a study of blood T cell repertoires in COVID-19. Measured with immunoSEQ multiplex PCR; TCRdb has only the in-frame clones, and not every one. The data show roughly 60,000 clones, 87% seen once. Material: peripheral blood. The receptors shown here come from a human donor with acute or convalescent COVID-19. The donor label of this sample is uncertain. The CDR3 runs from the conserved cysteine through the conserved F or W. Fields, in order: V gene, J gene, CDR3 protein.

TRBV24-1	TRBJ2-1	CATSDGGLSRYEQFF
TRBV28	TRBJ2-3	CASMLAGAGTQYF
TRBV9	TRBJ2-7	CASSSGQGYYEQYF
TRBV7-6	TRBJ2-3	CASSSRLAGTDTQYF
TRBV21-1	TRBJ2-2	CASSKAPLLAGGTGELFF
TRBV15	TRBJ2-7	CATSRRQGRWDEQYF
TRBV21-1	TRBJ1-5	CASSKTAGYGGPQHF
TRBV7-6	TRBJ2-2	CASSRAGGYTGELFF
TRBV6-5	TRBJ1-1	CASSYSGEATEAFF
TRBV12-5	TRBJ1-2	CASGLVLSPDSNYGYTF
TRBV27	TRBJ1-1	CASSGQGKNTEAFF
TRBV24-1	TRBJ2-7	CATSDQRAGVGEQYF
TRBV28	TRBJ1-1	CASSSQAMNTEAFF
TRBV3-1/TRBV3-2	TRBJ2-1	CASSLAGGQNYNEQFF
TRBV3-1/TRBV3-2	TRBJ1-1	CASRDTGVGTEAFF
TRBV2	TRBJ1-5	CASSFDRSNQPQHF
TRBV7-8	TRBJ2-7	CASSFPAESYEQYF
TRBV5-6	TRBJ2-2	CASSLPEGTTNTGELFF
TRBV9	TRBJ2-3	CASSVDSGRTDTQYF
TRBV7-6	TRBJ2-2	CASSLSSGRGTGELFF
TRBV5-1	TRBJ1-2	CASSLRTSGNYGYTF
TRBV28	TRBJ1-1	CASSLIGILTVTEAFF
TRBV3-1/TRBV3-2	TRBJ2-1	CASSQDYKSMYEQFF